The 22 T cell receptor beta chains listed next were all sequenced from one sample in a study of OX40 agonist ivuxolimab in advanced cancers. The table came from immunoSEQ multiplex PCR; TCRdb's copy has only in-frame clones and leaves some out. The sample records 20,000 to 25,000 clones, around 89% being singletons. The sample was CD4+ or CD8+ T cells sorted from blood, taken in a trial of the OX40 agonist ivuxolimab. All receptors derive from an adult with an advanced solid tumor such as melanoma, head and neck, liver or kidney cancer.

V usage is TRBV5-4 and J usage is TRBJ2-1; TRBD2 is a possible D gene (5 bases). CDR1 SGHNT and CDR2 YYREEE come from the germline V gene (reference sequence). The CDR3 totals 14 residues. The V end was cut by 4 bases, the J end by 8 bases, with 16 bases between. The CDR3, as DNA: TGTGCCAGCAGCAATTCTGACTATGACGATGAGCAGTTCTTC. Its protein product is CASSNSDYDDEQFF. Full variable domain (remainder filled in from reference TRBV5-4 and TRBJ2-1): ETGVTQSPTHLIKTRGQQVTLRCSSQSGHNTVSWYQQALGQGPQFIFQYYREEENGRGNFPPRFSGLQFPNYSSELNVNALELDDSALYLCASSNSDYDDEQFFGPGTRLTVL.

The chain couples TRBV6-6 to TRBJ1-1; D unclear. There are 14 residues in the CDR3. With 0 bases removed from V and 7 bases from J, the gap between germline ends came to 12 bases. The germline gives CDR1 MNHNY, CDR2 SVGAGI (reference sequence). CDR3 sequence: CASSYSHPGLEAFF. Here the CDR3 DNA reads TGTGCCAGCAGTTACTCGCACCCTGGGCTTGAAGCTTTCTTT.

The rearrangement links TRBV13 to TRBJ1-1; D ambiguous. Trimming stripped 4 bases from V and 0 bases from J, with 6 bases between. Germline V lookup: CDR1 PRHDT, CDR2 FYEKMQ (reference sequence). This CDR3 has 13 residues. CDR3 in amino acids: CASSSGMNTEAFF. The CDR3 nucleotides read TGTGCCAGCAGCTCCGGGATGAACACTGAAGCTTTCTTT.

CDR3 in amino acids: CASSKNRGRGSTDTQYF. CDR3 bases: TGTGCCAGCAGCAAAAACAGGGGGCGCGGGAGTACAGATACGCAGTATTTT. V is TRBV21-1 and J is TRBJ2-3; TRBD1 is the table's D call and was not checked against the DNA. TRBV21-1 is a documented pseudogene. The CDR3 covers 17 residues.

The V call is TRBV5-1, the J call TRBJ2-2; 7 nucleotides align to TRBD1. This CDR3 has 17 amino acids. Looked up from germline, CDR1 is SGHRS and CDR2 is YFSETQ. Trimming removed 3 bases from V and 5 bases from J; junction bases left unmatched: 13. The CDR3 sequence: CASSWELQGIRTGELFF. CDR3 coding DNA: TGCGCCAGCAGCTGGGAATTACAGGGGATAAGGACCGGGGAGCTGTTTTTT.

This clone has just a few counts. The chain uses TRBV4-1 and TRBJ2-7; TRBD1 aligns across 8 bases. The length of the CDR3 is 16 residues. V was clipped by 1 base and J by 0 bases; unmatched bases: 5. Germline V lookup: CDR1 MGHRA, CDR2 YSYEKL. The CDR3 sequence is CASSQGPDRVSYEQYF. In DNA, the CDR3 is TGCGCCAGCAGCCAAGGGCCGGACAGGGTCTCCTACGAGCAGTACTTC.

As concerns this clone: Different DNA sequences within this sample yield the same CDR3. The V call is TRBV18, the J call TRBJ1-1; 7 nucleotides match TRBD1. V was pared by 6 bases and J by 5 bases, with 9 bases of the junction left unmatched. Germline CDR1 and CDR2: KGHSH and LQKENI. The CDR3 loop spans 14 amino acids. In nucleotides, the CDR3 is TGTGCCAGCTCCCCAGACAGGGTGGGGACTGAAGCTTTCTTT. It translates to CASSPDRVGTEAFF.

This chain joins TRBV11-2 and TRBJ2-7; D unresolved. The CDR3 totals 14 residues. Germline CDR1 and CDR2: SGHAT and FQNNGV. V lost 5 bases, J lost 0 bases, and 11 bases lay in between. CDR3 sequence reads: CASSPRPFSYEQYF. DNA of the CDR3: TGTGCCAGCAGCCCGCGTCCATTCTCCTACGAGCAGTACTTC.

The chain is built from TRBV6-5 and TRBJ2-7; D not resolved. Germline V gene lookup returns CDR1 MNHEY and CDR2 SVGAGI. The CDR3 runs to 14 residues. V shed 0 bases and J shed 5 bases, with 11 bases lying between them. The DNA for the CDR3 is TGTGCCAGCAGTTACTCGAGGCTAGTCAACGAGCAGTACTTC. This translates into CASSYSRLVNEQYF.

This rearrangement joins TRBV30 to TRBJ1-6; unclear D gene. From germline, CDR1 is GTSNPN and CDR2 SVGIG (reference sequence). Trimming cost V 0 bases and J 10 bases, with 13 bases left between them. The CDR3 has 14 residues. In nucleotides, the CDR3 is TGTGCCTGGAGTGTAACCCAATCGGAATCACCCCTCCACTTT. This gives the protein CAWSVTQSESPLHF.

The chain couples TRBV27 to TRBJ1-1; tentative D call: TRBD1 (5 bases). Between the trimmed V and J ends, which lost 5 bases and 5 bases, there was a span of 18 bases. This CDR3 has 15 residues. Germline V CDR1 and CDR2: MNHEY, SMNVEV (reference sequence). Here the CDR3 reads CASSLDTSGGTEAFF. CDR3 DNA sequence: TGTGCCAGCAGTCTTGACACATCTGGGGGAACTGAAGCTTTCTTT.

The chain uses TRBV19 and TRBJ2-1, with D unresolved. The V and J ends lost 3 bases and 6 bases respectively, with 12 bases between them. The CDR3 spans 14 residues. CDR1 LNHDA and CDR2 SQIVND come from the germline V gene (reference sequence). CDR3 protein: CASSIGLVSNEQFF. In nucleotides, the CDR3 is TGTGCCAGTAGTATCGGCCTAGTGAGCAATGAGCAGTTCTTC.

This clone was detected once. V gene TRBV2 combines with J gene TRBJ2-5, with 10 bases identical to TRBD1. The DNA end lines up better with TRBJ2-7; the J call may be wrong. This CDR3 spans 14 amino acids. From germline, CDR1 is SNHLY and CDR2 FYNNEI. CDR3 amino acids: CASSSGTGDYEQYF. The DNA of the CDR3 is TGTGCCAGCAGTAGTGGGACAGGGGATTACGAGCAGTACTTC.

The J gene is TRBJ1-5, the V gene TRBV2, with D perhaps matching TRBD1 (5 bases). Trimming left V 0 bases short and J 7 bases short, with 13 bases between. Germline lookup yields CDR1 SNHLY and CDR2 FYNNEI. The CDR3 is 15 amino acids. This CDR3 reads CASSEARQSRQPQHF. In nucleotides, the CDR3 is TGTGCCAGCAGTGAAGCGCGACAGTCCAGGCAGCCCCAGCATTTT.

The chain joins TRBV7-9 to TRBJ1-1; no definite D call. The CDR3 spans 14 residues. V lost 1 base, J lost 4 bases, and 10 bases lay in between. Per the germline V gene, CDR1 is SEHNR and CDR2 is FQNEAQ (reference sequence). The CDR3 bases are TGTGCCAGCAGCTTAGTTGGGTTGGGCACTGAAGCTTTCTTT. It is translated as CASSLVGLGTEAFF.

For the CDR3, the DNA is TGTGCCAGCAGCTTAAACCCGGAGTTCACCTTC. Translating gives CASSLNPEFTF. The J gene is TRBJ1-2, the V gene TRBV7-9; D call uncertain. This CDR3 is 11 amino acids long. Trimming removed 2 bases from V and 13 bases from J, with 11 bases in between. Germline-derived CDR1 and CDR2 are SEHNR and FQNEAQ (reference sequence).

The chain joins TRBV7-8 to TRBJ1-3; tentatively, D is TRBD1 (5 bases). The germline V and J ends were trimmed by 2 bases and 0 bases, with 14 bases remaining between them. CDR3 length: 17 residues. Germline V gene sequence: CDR1 SGHVS, CDR2 FQNEAQ. The CDR3 loop is CASSLSKGLTSGNTIYF. In DNA form, the CDR3 reads TGTGCCAGCAGCTTAAGTAAGGGACTCACCTCTGGAAACACCATATATTTT.

The J gene is TRBJ2-1, the V gene TRBV11-1, with D hard to call. The CDR3 is made up of 13 amino acids. Trimming stripped 1 base from V and 8 bases from J, with 9 bases between. The germline V gene encodes CDR1 SGHAT and CDR2 FQDESV (reference sequence). The CDR3 reads CASSLELGDEQFF. The CDR3 region has the DNA TGTGCCAGCAGCTTAGAATTGGGTGATGAGCAGTTCTTC.

As regards this clone: Other DNA sequences in this specimen translate into the identical CDR3. The V and J genes are TRBV6-5 and TRBJ2-5; 9 bases line up with TRBD2. The trim removed 6 bases at V and 5 bases at J, leaving 10 bases unmatched. This CDR3 comprises 15 residues. Germline V gene data show CDR1 as MNHEY and CDR2 as SVGAGI. CDR3 loop: CASSPVAGAWETQYF. In nucleotides, the CDR3 is TGTGCCAGCAGCCCAGTAGCGGGGGCCTGGGAGACCCAGTACTTC.

In this sample, this clone turned up once. This rearrangement joins TRBV29-1 to TRBJ1-3; D is unresolved. Deletions cut 4 bases from V and 6 bases from J, with 13 bases between. The germline gives CDR1 SQVTM, CDR2 ANQGSEA. The CDR3 is 13 residues long. CDR3 sequence: CSVAGVRENTIYF. The CDR3 bases are TGCAGCGTTGCCGGGGTGCGAGAAAACACCATATATTTT.

The CDR3 DNA is TGTGCCAGTAGGCCCCGGGGTAGAGGAGAAAAACTGTTTTTT. This sequence encodes CASRPRGRGEKLFF. This chain uses TRBV27 with TRBJ1-4; D call uncertain. V lost 9 bases and J lost 8, with 19 bases in between. There are 14 residues in the CDR3. The germline CDR1 and CDR2 sequences are MNHEY and SMNVEV (reference sequence).

The CDR3 DNA follows: TGTGCCAGCAGAGGGGGGCAGGAAGCTTTCTTT. It specifies CASRGGQEAFF. The rearrangement joins TRBV2 to TRBJ1-1; D is possibly TRBD1 (6 bases). Germline V gene lookup returns CDR1 SNHLY and CDR2 FYNNEI. The CDR3 has 11 amino acids. Trimming stripped 6 bases from V and 8 bases from J, with 10 bases between.